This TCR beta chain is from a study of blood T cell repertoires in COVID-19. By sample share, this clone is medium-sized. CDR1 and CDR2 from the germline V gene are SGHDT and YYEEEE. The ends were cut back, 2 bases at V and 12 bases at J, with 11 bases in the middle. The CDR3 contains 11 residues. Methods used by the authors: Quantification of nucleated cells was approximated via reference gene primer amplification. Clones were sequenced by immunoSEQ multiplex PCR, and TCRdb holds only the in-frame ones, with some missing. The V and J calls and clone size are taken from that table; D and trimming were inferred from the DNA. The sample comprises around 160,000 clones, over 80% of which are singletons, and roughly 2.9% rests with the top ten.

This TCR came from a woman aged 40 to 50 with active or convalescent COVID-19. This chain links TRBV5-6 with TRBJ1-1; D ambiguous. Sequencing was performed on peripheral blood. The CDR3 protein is CASSFSRETFF. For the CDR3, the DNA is TGTGCCAGCAGCTTTTCTCGGGAAACTTTCTTT.